The 3 T cell receptor beta chains given below trace back to one sample, sequenced in a study of blood T cells in healthy people across ages. A sample-barcoded 5' primer and a J-beta primer mix were used in a second PCR of about 6 to 12 cycles. TCRdb reanalysed the 5' RACE reads using MiXCR and keeps one entry per CDR3 protein. Among 1,100,000 or so distinct CDR3 sequences, 40% to 45% were seen once, and the ten largest hold approximately 17%. The specimen sequenced was blood. These receptors were obtained from a woman aged 55 to 70 in good health.

The V and J genes are TRBV7-9 and TRBJ2-7, with 13 bases that match TRBD2. The germline V gene encodes CDR1 SEHNR and CDR2 FQNEAQ (reference sequence). The CDR3 contains 17 residues. V trimming: 5 bases; J trimming: 3 bases; junction bases outside the gene matches: 10. The DNA of the CDR3 is TGTGCCAGCAGCCCTCGTATGGGACTAGCGGGAAACTACGAGCAGTACTTC. Its translation is CASSPRMGLAGNYEQYF.

A word on this clonotype: This could be a read error, since a much larger clone is one nucleotide away. The chain joins TRBV10-3 to TRBJ2-7; unclear D gene. The CDR3 runs to 14 residues. Per the germline V gene, CDR1 is ENHRY and CDR2 is SYGVKD. CDR3 amino acids: CAISETLSSYKQYF. The CDR3, as DNA: TGTGCCATCAGTGAAACTTTGAGCTCCTACAAGCAGTACTTC.

This clonotype has more than one count but fewer than ten. V and J are TRBV19 and TRBJ2-6; D unresolved. V shed 7 bases and J shed 0 bases, with 7 bases lying between them. This CDR3 spans 14 amino acids. Germline V CDR1 and CDR2: LNHDA, SQIVND (reference sequence). The CDR3 region is CASNRYSGANVLTF. The DNA for the CDR3 is TGTGCCAGTAACAGATACTCTGGGGCCAACGTCCTGACTTTC.